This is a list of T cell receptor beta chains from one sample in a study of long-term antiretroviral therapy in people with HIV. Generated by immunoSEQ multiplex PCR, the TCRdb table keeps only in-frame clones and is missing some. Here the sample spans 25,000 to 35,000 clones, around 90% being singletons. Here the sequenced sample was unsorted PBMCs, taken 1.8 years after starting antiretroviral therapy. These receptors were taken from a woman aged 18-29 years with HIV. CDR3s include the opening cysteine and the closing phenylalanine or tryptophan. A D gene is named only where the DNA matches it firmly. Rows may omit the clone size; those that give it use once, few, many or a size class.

TGTGCCAGCAGGACGGACAGGACTTACTACGAGCAGTACTTC | CASRTDRTYYEQYF | TRBD1 | . | TRBJ2-7 | TRBV28
TGTGCCAGCAGACAGAGGGGCGGGGAGCTGTTTTTT | CASRQRGGELFF | . | . | TRBJ2-2 | TRBV6-4
TGTGCCAGCAGTTACGCAGGAGCTTTCTTT | CASSYAGAFF | . | . | TRBJ1-1 | TRBV2
TGTGCCAGCAGCTCAGGACGGGAGGTTAGCTACGAGCAGTACTTC | CASSSGREVSYEQYF | TRBD2 | . | TRBJ2-7 | TRBV7-9
TGTGCCAGCACTACAGGCGGGAGGAACTACGAGCAGTACTTC | CASTTGGRNYEQYF | TRBD2 | . | TRBJ2-7 | TRBV6-6
TGTGCCAGCAGCCCGGGACTAGCGGGAGAAGATACGCAGTATTTT | CASSPGLAGEDTQYF | TRBD2 | . | TRBJ2-3 | TRBV11-2
TGTGCCAGTAGTAACCCAGACAGGGAAGATTACGAAAAACTGTTTTTT | CASSNPDREDYEKLFF | TRBD1 | . | TRBJ1-4 | TRBV19
TGCGCCAGCAGCCAAGGGCGACATAACTATGGCTACACCTTC | CASSQGRHNYGYTF | . | . | TRBJ1-2 | TRBV4-1
TGCGCCAGCAGCCCGAGACTAGCGGATTACGAGCAGTACTTC | CASSPRLADYEQYF | TRBD2 | . | TRBJ2-7 | TRBV4-1
TGTGCCAGCAGCTTGGGACAGCGGCAAGAGACCCAGTACTTC | CASSLGQRQETQYF | . | . | TRBJ2-5 | TRBV5-6
TGCGCCAGCAGCCTGGGGGGGCAGAACTACGAGCAGTACTTC | CASSLGGQNYEQYF | . | . | TRBJ2-7 | TRBV4-1
TGTGCCAGCAGCGCGAGACTAGCGGGAGGGCTCAGGACCTACAATGAGCAGTTCTTC | CASSARLAGGLRTYNEQFF | TRBD2 | . | TRBJ2-1 | TRBV9
TGTGCCAGCAGCCCCTCGGGGGGTTGGGACCAGCCCCAGCATTTT | CASSPSGGWDQPQHF | . | . | TRBJ1-5 | TRBV7-2
TGTGCCAGCAGGGTTCTCGGATCCTACAATGAGCAGTTCTTC | CASRVLGSYNEQFF | . | . | TRBJ2-1 | TRBV6-1
TGCGCCAGCAGCTTGGAGGGGGGGTCGAACTACGAGCAGTACTTC | CASSLEGGSNYEQYF | . | . | TRBJ2-7 | TRBV5-1
TGTGCCAGCTCACCGCCCCAGGGGATAGTCGTTTACAATGAGCAGTTCTTC | CASSPPQGIVVYNEQFF | . | . | TRBJ2-1 | TRBV18
TGTGCCAGCAGCTTAAAGGGGGGACACCAAGAGACCCAGTACTTC | CASSLKGGHQETQYF | . | . | TRBJ2-5 | TRBV7-6
TGTGCCAGTTCGAGTTACCAAGAGACCCAGTACTTC | CASSSYQETQYF | . | once | TRBJ2-5 | TRBV28
TGTGCCAGCAGCTTTAGGGTAAACAATGAGCAGTTCTTC | CASSFRVNNEQFF | . | . | TRBJ2-1 | TRBV5-8
TGTGCCAGCAGCTTTTCGATTCGACAGGTCGACGAGCAGTACTTC | CASSFSIRQVDEQYF | . | . | TRBJ2-7 | TRBV7-8
TGTGCCAGCAGCCCTCCCCGGGCGGGAGATAACACCGGGGAGCTGTTTTTT | CASSPPRAGDNTGELFF | TRBD2 | . | TRBJ2-2 | TRBV11-2
TGCGCCAGCAGCCCTACACCCGTCTCTGGAAACACCATATATTTT | CASSPTPVSGNTIYF | . | . | TRBJ1-3 | TRBV5-1
TGTGCCAGCAGCTTGGACGGACCCTACGAGCAGTACTTC | CASSLDGPYEQYF | . | . | TRBJ2-7 | TRBV11-2
TGTGCCAGCAATCCCGCGACGGGACGGTCCTACGAGCAGTACTTC | CASNPATGRSYEQYF | . | once | TRBJ2-7 | TRBV2
TGTGCCAGCAGTGACTACTGGGGACAGCCCTCCTACGAGCAGTACTTC | CASSDYWGQPSYEQYF | TRBD1 | few | TRBJ2-7 | TRBV2
TGTGCCCTGGCGGGATTCTCTGAAGCTTTCTTT | CALAGFSEAFF | . | . | TRBJ1-1 | TRBV19
TGTGCCAGCAGCCCCATGGGGCGGAACACTGAAGCTTTCTTT | CASSPMGRNTEAFF | . | . | TRBJ1-1 | TRBV6-5
TGCGCCAGCAGCCAGTTCGGACTAGCGGGAGGGCCTGACGAGCAGTACTTC | CASSQFGLAGGPDEQYF | TRBD2 | . | TRBJ2-7 | TRBV4-1
TGTGCCAGCAGTCCCCGGATTATCGTTCCTCCCGAAAAACTGTTTTTT | CASSPRIIVPPEKLFF | . | . | TRBJ1-4 | TRBV28
TGTGCCAGTAGTATACCGAGGACAGGGACGCCATATCAGCCCCAGCATTTT | CASSIPRTGTPYQPQHF | TRBD1 | . | TRBJ1-5 | TRBV19
TGTGCCAGCAGCTTTACAACTGGTTACGAGCAGTACTTC | CASSFTTGYEQYF | . | once | TRBJ2-7 | TRBV7-3
TGTGCCAGCAGCTACAGGCTAAGCAATCAGCCCCAGCATTTT | CASSYRLSNQPQHF | . | . | TRBJ1-5 | TRBV7-8